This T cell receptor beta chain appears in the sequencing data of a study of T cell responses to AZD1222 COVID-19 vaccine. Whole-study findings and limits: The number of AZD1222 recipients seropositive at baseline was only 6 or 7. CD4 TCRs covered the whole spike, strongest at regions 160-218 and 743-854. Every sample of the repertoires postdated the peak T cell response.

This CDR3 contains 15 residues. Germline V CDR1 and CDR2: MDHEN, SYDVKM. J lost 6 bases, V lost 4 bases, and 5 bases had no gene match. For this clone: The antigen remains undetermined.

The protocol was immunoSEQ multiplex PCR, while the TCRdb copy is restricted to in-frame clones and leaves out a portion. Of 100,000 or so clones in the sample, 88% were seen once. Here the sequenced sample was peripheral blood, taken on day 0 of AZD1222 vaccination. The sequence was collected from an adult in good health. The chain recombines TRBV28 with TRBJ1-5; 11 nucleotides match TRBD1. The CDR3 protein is CASSSGQGGIQPQHF. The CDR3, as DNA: TGTGCCAGCAGTTCGGGACAGGGGGGGATTCAGCCCCAGCATTTT.